The 30 T cell receptor beta chains reported below all come from one sample, sequenced in a study of T cells expressing NK-cell markers (dated by TCRdb to between 2020 and 2021). Library creation used 5' RACE. Sequencing was performed on an Illumina HiSeq 2000. One entry per CDR3 protein sequence results from the TCRdb reprocessing of the reads, with DNA left out. The sample table on file contains roughly 160,000 distinct CDR3 sequences. Clones ranked in the top ten supply approximately 18% of the sample. What was sequenced was blood T cells: a sorted CD56 or NKG2C T cell subset, CD4+ or CD8+ T cells, or bulk PBMC T cells (not recorded which). The receptors stem from a woman aged 18 to 75 in good health.

The rearrangement links TRBV29-1 to TRBJ2-2; without DNA, the TCRdb call of TRBD1 cannot be checked. Germline values: CDR1 SQVTM, CDR2 ANQGSEA. This CDR3 has 13 residues. CDR3 sequence reads: CSARQGFGGELFF.

V and J are TRBV4-1 and TRBJ2-7; absent DNA, TCRdb's TRBD1 call cannot be checked. Per germline, CDR1 MGHRA and CDR2 YSYEKL. This CDR3 is built from 14 residues. CDR3 residues: CASSRTGQGYEQYF.

The V call is TRBV20-1, the J call TRBJ2-3; TCRdb calls TRBD2, which cannot be checked without DNA. The CDR3 extends over 14 amino acids. The germline V gene encodes CDR1 DFQATT and CDR2 SNEGSKA (reference sequence). This CDR3 is CSAPQALGSDTQYF.

V and J are TRBV5-1 and TRBJ1-5; TCRdb proposes TRBD1, but this gene call is untestable without DNA. Germline CDR1 SGHRS, CDR2 YFSETQ. The CDR3 runs 15 residues. This CDR3 is CASFLGTNSNQPQHF.

This chain uses TRBV11-2 with TRBJ2-5; TCRdb outputs TRBD1, but without DNA this stays unchecked. Germline CDR1 SGHAT, CDR2 FQNNGV. The CDR3 totals 17 residues. CDR3 loop: CASSLDLRPGAQETQYF.

J is TRBJ2-3 and V is TRBV9; as DNA is missing, the TRBD2 call by TCRdb cannot be tested. Germline CDR1 and CDR2: SGDLS and YYNGEE. This CDR3 comprises 15 residues. CDR3 region: CASSVGERETDTQYF.

The V and J genes are TRBV2 and TRBJ2-4; TCRdb's D call, TRBD1, is unchecked because there is no DNA. The germline gives CDR1 SNHLY, CDR2 FYNNEI. The CDR3 length is 15 residues. The chain's CDR3 is CASSEAGAGRNIQYF.

The V and J genes are TRBV7-6 and TRBJ2-5; the D call of TRBD2 rests on TCRdb alone, since no DNA is present to check it. The CDR3 totals 16 residues. CDR1 and CDR2 from the germline V gene are SGHVS and FNYEAQ. CDR3: CASSRLAGGGQETQYF.

The chain is built from TRBV6-2 or TRBV6-3 and TRBJ1-5; TCRdb proposes TRBD1, but this gene call is untestable without DNA. Germline CDR1 and CDR2: MNHEY and SVGEGT. The CDR3 spans 15 residues. CDR3: CASSYLGQGNQPQHF.

The chain is built from TRBV7-9 and TRBJ1-4; without DNA, the TCRdb call of TRBD1 cannot be checked. The CDR3 is made up of 14 amino acids. In germline, CDR1 is SEHNR, CDR2 FQNEAQ (reference sequence). This chain's CDR3 is CASSRGDRGEKLFF.

J is TRBJ2-4 and V is TRBV4-1. This CDR3 spans 14 amino acids. Germline V gene lookup returns CDR1 MGHRA and CDR2 YSYEKL. The CDR3 here is CASSRVLVGNIQYF.

The chain uses TRBV13 and TRBJ1-2; TCRdb designates TRBD1, a call that cannot be tested without DNA. Germline V CDR1 and CDR2: PRHDT, FYEKMQ (reference sequence). The CDR3 runs 14 residues. The CDR3 loop is CASSSTGTGRGYTF.

The chain recombines TRBV28 with TRBJ2-3. Germline CDR1 and CDR2: MDHEN and SYDVKM. This CDR3 is built from 13 residues. The CDR3 sequence: CASTGGITDTQYF.

The V and J genes are TRBV2 and TRBJ1-5; TCRdb outputs TRBD1, but without DNA this stays unchecked. Germline V CDR1 and CDR2: SNHLY, FYNNEI. This CDR3 has 21 amino acids. The CDR3: CASSSPVKGISGWDSNQPQHF.

This chain connects TRBV2 to TRBJ1-1; there is no DNA to check the TCRdb D call of TRBD1. Germline assignment: CDR1 SNHLY and CDR2 FYNNEI. The CDR3 is 15 amino acids. This CDR3 is CASSALDGGNTEAFF.

The chain is built from TRBV12-3 or TRBV12-4 and TRBJ1-4. The CDR3 consists of 14 residues. The CDR3 is CASSLGGAREKLFF.

The chain combines TRBV7-9 with TRBJ2-1; TCRdb designates TRBD2, a call that cannot be tested without DNA. This CDR3 region has 14 residues. In germline, CDR1 is SEHNR, CDR2 FQNEAQ (reference sequence). Here the CDR3 reads CASSPRREVNEQFF.

V is TRBV20-1 and J is TRBJ1-5. Looked up from germline, CDR1 is DFQATT and CDR2 is SNEGSKA (reference sequence). This CDR3 region has 14 residues. The CDR3 reads CSAKPGLINQPQHF.

V usage is TRBV7-2 and J usage is TRBJ2-7. Germline V lookup: CDR1 SGHTA, CDR2 FQGNSA. The CDR3 is made up of 13 amino acids. CDR3 sequence: CASSLVGGQEQYF.

This chain uses TRBV7-9 with TRBJ2-5. Germline V gene sequence: CDR1 SEHNR, CDR2 FQNEAQ (reference sequence). The CDR3 covers 13 residues. The CDR3 protein is CASSDQVLGTQYF.

This sequence joins TRBV12-3 or TRBV12-4 and TRBJ1-3. This CDR3 comprises 11 residues. CDR3 protein: CASSPGNTIYF.

This chain joins TRBV5-1 and TRBJ2-3; TCRdb names TRBD2, which stays unverified in the absence of DNA. The CDR3 consists of 15 residues. Germline CDR1 is SGHRS and CDR2 is YFSETQ. The CDR3 protein is CASTRSRIRTDTQYF.

V gene TRBV20-1 combines with J gene TRBJ2-5; absent DNA, TCRdb's TRBD1 call cannot be checked. CDR1 and CDR2 (germline): DFQATT, SNEGSKA (reference sequence). The CDR3 has 17 amino acids. This CDR3 is CSAPPGGGRGRGETQYF.

V is TRBV5-1 and J is TRBJ2-7; as DNA is missing, the TRBD1 call by TCRdb cannot be tested. The CDR3 contains 16 residues. The germline CDR1 and CDR2 sequences are SGHRS and YFSETQ. The CDR3 reads CASSLGFGATDYEQYF.

The chain employs TRBV3-1 and TRBJ1-1; TCRdb names TRBD1, which stays unverified in the absence of DNA. CDR1 LGHDT and CDR2 YNNKEL come from the germline V gene (reference sequence). This CDR3 region has 15 residues. The CDR3 sequence: CASSRVVTVNTEAFF.

The V gene is TRBV6-1, the J gene TRBJ1-1. The germline gives CDR1 MNHNS, CDR2 SASEGT. The CDR3 is made up of 11 amino acids. CDR3 amino acids: CASSEVQKAFF.

CDR3: CASTPPGWQAYEQYF. The chain has TRBV6-1 and TRBJ2-7; the D call of TRBD1 rests on TCRdb alone, since no DNA is present to check it. Germline lookup yields CDR1 MNHNS and CDR2 SASEGT. The CDR3 is 15 amino acids.

This chain joins TRBV28 and TRBJ2-3; checking the TCRdb D call of TRBD1 is not possible without DNA. Germline CDR1 and CDR2: MDHEN and SYDVKM. This CDR3 spans 19 amino acids. CDR3 sequence reads: CASSRDRGRAGGYTDTQYF.

The chain joins TRBV7-3 to TRBJ2-1; as DNA is missing, the TRBD2 call by TCRdb cannot be tested. Germline CDR1 and CDR2: SGHTA and FQGTGA. The CDR3 is made up of 17 amino acids. The chain's CDR3 is CASSPIMPLAGGNEQFF. The full variable domain, rest sourced from reference TRBV7-3 and TRBJ2-1, is GAGVSQTPSNKVTEKGKYVELRCDPISGHTALYWYRQSLGQGPEFLIYFQGTGAADDSGLPNDRFFAVRPEGSVSTLKIQRTERGDSAVYLCASSPIMPLAGGNEQFFGPGTRLTVL.

The chain employs TRBV29-1 and TRBJ2-3; TCRdb calls TRBD1, which cannot be checked without DNA. The CDR3 consists of 13 residues. Per germline, CDR1 SQVTM and CDR2 ANQGSEA. The chain's CDR3 is CSVEDPGTDTQYF.